This T cell receptor (beta chain) was identified during a study of naive and memory T cell subsets. Notes on the study in general: Gini index rose across naive, CM, EM and EMRA in CD4 and CD8.

After CD4 positive bead selection, the CD4-negative fraction gave CD8 T cells. Cells stained for CD3, CD4, CD8, CD45RA, CD27 and viability were sorted into four CD45RA/CD27 subsets. Germline CDR1 and CDR2: DFQATT and SNEGSKA (reference sequence). J gave up 7 bases and V 6 bases, and 7 bases lay outside the gene matches. The CDR3 is made up of 13 amino acids. Many counts were recorded for this clonotype. The antigen is not known. Two oligonucleotides, mixed equimolar, formed the beta constant-region primer covering TRBC1 and TRBC2. MiXCR was run by TCRdb on the UMI-ligation and nested PCR reads, yielding one entry per CDR3 protein. In the table there are about 90,000 distinct CDR3 sequences, 6% to 7.5% of which are singletons.

This receptor was taken from a human donor in good health. The source material was central memory CD4+ T cells from blood. The genes are TRBV20-1 and TRBJ1-2, with 11 bases aligning to TRBD1. This CDR3 reads CSAPGQGVVGYTF. DNA of the CDR3: TGCAGTGCCCCGGGACAGGGGGTTGTTGGCTACACCTTC.